Sequencing of this T cell receptor beta chain was carried out in a study of cytomegalovirus exposure and HLA in healthy donors. The CDR3 is 14 residues long. CDR1 and CDR2 from the germline V gene are MNHEY and SVGAGI. V trimming: 6 bases; J trimming: 4 bases; junction bases outside the gene matches: 7. PCR employed 60 Vbeta and 13 Jbeta primers. Here immunoSEQ multiplex PCR was the method, and the copy in TCRdb shows in-frame clones only, minus some. The sample has over 95,000 clones; more than 60% are singletons. The sequencing input was PBMCs. This TCR was recovered from a female donor in good health and CMV-seronegative. The chain employs TRBV6-5 and TRBJ2-5; TRBD1 matches at 8 bases. CDR3 in amino acids: CASSLQGGRETQYF. The CDR3 DNA is TGTGCCAGCAGCCTACAGGGGGGCAGAGAGACCCAGTACTTC.